This T cell receptor (beta chain) was retrieved from a study of persistence of HIV-infected CD4 T cells. Lysates of CMV-infected fibroblasts at approximately 9.6 ug/mL stimulated these cells. Memory cells lacking CD40L and CD69 with high CD45RO were sorted. CD8-depleted PBMCs were stimulated about 20 hours with anti-CD28/CD49d costimulation, CD40-blocking antibody and enfuvirtide. On this clone: Antigen unknown.

Sequencing used immunoSEQ version 4 in survey mode. Clones were read by immunoSEQ multiplex PCR, and TCRdb kept only the in-frame ones, dropping some. The data hold tens of thousands of clones, with more than 75% observed a single time. The study's findings and limits: Degenerate expanded CDR3beta sequences were enriched among CMV- and Gag-responding cells.

The germline gives CDR1 LNHDA, CDR2 SQIVND (reference sequence). V was clipped by 1 base and J by 1 base, with 11 bases between them. This CDR3 is built from 16 residues. This sequence joins TRBV19 and TRBJ1-5, with a weak D call TRBD1 (6 bases). The sequencing used CD4+ T cells sorted from PBMCs after roughly 19-hour stimulation, collected from a patient who received antiretroviral therapy. The source of this sequence is an adult woman with HIV who was CMV-seropositive. The CDR3: CASSIVGGGSNQPQHF. The DNA for the CDR3 is TGTGCCAGTAGTATAGTTGGGGGCGGGAGCAATCAGCCCCAGCATTTT.